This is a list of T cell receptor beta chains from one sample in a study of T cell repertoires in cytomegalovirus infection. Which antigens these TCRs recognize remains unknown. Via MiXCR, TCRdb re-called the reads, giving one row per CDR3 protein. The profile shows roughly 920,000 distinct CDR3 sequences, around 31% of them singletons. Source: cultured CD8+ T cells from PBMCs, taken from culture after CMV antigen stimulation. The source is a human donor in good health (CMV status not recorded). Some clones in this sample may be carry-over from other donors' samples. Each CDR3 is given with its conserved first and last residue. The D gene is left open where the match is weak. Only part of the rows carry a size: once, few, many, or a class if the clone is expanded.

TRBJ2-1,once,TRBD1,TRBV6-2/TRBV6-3,TGTGCCAGCAGGATAGGGGGCATTTACAATGAGCAGTTCTTC,CASRIGGIYNEQFF
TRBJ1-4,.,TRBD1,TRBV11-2,TGTGCCAGCAGCTTAGGCGGACAGGGGCCTGAAAAACTGTTTTTT,CASSLGGQGPEKLFF
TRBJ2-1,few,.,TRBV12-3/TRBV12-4,TGTGCCAGCAGTTTTCAGCGTCCCAATGAGCAGTTCTTC,CASSFQRPNEQFF
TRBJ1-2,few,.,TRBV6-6,TGTGCCAGCAGCGAATTATCAGGGCATGACTATGGCTACACCTTC,CASSELSGHDYGYTF
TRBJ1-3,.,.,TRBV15,TGTGCCACCAGCAGCCTTGTAGGAGGGCCTGGAAACACCATATATTTT,CATSSLVGGPGNTIYF
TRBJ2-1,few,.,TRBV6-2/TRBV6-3,TGTGCCAGCAGTCCCTTCGGGGGCAGAGAGCAGTTCTTC,CASSPFGGREQFF
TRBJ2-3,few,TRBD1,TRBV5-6,TGTGCCAGCAGCTGGGGGGACAGGGACCCAGATACGCAGTATTTT,CASSWGDRDPDTQYF
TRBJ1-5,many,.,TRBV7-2,TGTGCCAGCAGCTTAAGATCGCAGGGGAGCAATCAGCCCCAGCATTTT,CASSLRSQGSNQPQHF
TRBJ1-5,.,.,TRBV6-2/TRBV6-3,TGTGCCAGCAGTTACGGGGGGCCGAGCAATCAGCCCCAGCATTTT,CASSYGGPSNQPQHF
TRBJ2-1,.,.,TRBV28,TGTGCCAGCAGGGAGCACAATGAGCAGTTCTTC,CASREHNEQFF
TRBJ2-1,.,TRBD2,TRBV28,TGTGCCAGCAGTTTATTAGAGCGGGGGGTCCCCAATGAGCAGTTCTTC,CASSLLERGVPNEQFF
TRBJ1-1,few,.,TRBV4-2,TGTGCCAGCAGCCAAGATCTTCCTGTTCTGGGACCCCCGGCGAACACTGAAGCTTTCTTT,CASSQDLPVLGPPANTEAFF
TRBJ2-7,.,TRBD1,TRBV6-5,TGTGCCAGCAGTTACACTCGGGACAGTCGACACGAGCAGTACTTC,CASSYTRDSRHEQYF
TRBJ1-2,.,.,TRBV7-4,TGTGCCAGCAGCTTAGCGACGTTACACGCTTCCTACACCTTC,CASSLATLHASYTF
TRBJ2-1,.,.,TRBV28,TGTGCCAGCAGCCAGGGGGACTGGGGTGATGAGCAGTTCTTC,CASSQGDWGDEQFF